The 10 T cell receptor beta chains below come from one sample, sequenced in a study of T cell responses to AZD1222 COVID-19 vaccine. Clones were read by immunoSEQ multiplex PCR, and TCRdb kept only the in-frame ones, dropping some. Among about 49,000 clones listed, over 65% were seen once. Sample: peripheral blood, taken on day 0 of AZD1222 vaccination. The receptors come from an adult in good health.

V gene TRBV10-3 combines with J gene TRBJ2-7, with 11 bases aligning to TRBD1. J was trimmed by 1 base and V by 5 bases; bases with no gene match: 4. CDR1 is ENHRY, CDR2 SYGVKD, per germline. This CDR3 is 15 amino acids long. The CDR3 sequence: CAISQGTGGSYEQYV. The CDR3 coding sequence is TGTGCCATCAGTCAGGGGACAGGGGGGTCCTACGAGCAGTACGTC.

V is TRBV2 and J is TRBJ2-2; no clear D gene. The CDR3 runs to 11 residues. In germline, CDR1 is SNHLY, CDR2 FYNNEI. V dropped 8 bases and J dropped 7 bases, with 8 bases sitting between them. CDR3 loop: CASRAIGELFF. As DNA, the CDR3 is TGTGCCAGCCGAGCCATCGGGGAGCTGTTTTTT.

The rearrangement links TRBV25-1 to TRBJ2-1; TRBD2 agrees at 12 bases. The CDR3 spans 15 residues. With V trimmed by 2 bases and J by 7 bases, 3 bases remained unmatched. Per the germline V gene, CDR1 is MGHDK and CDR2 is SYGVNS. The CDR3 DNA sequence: TGTGCCAGCAGTGAAGGACTAGCGGGAAGGAATGAGCAGTTCTTC. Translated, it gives CASSEGLAGRNEQFF.

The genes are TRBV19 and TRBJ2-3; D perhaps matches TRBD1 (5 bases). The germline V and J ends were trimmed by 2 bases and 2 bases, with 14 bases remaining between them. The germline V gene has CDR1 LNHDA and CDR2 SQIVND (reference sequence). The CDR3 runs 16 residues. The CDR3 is CASSITQGSYTDTQYF. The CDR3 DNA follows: TGTGCCAGTAGTATAACCCAGGGCTCGTACACAGATACGCAGTATTTT.

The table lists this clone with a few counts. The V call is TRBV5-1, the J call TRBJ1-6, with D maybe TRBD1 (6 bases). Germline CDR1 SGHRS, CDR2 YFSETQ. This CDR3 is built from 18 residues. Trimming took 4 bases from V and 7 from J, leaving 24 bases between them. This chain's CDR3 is CASSQPISGVRRNSPLHF. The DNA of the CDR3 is TGCGCCAGCAGCCAGCCAATCTCAGGGGTCAGAAGGAATTCACCCCTCCACTTT.

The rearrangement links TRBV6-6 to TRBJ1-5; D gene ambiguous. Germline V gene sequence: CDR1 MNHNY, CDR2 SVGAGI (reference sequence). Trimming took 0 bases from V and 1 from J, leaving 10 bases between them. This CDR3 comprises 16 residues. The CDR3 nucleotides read TGTGCCAGCAGTTACTCGACCGGAGCAAGCAATCAGCCCCAGCATTTT. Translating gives CASSYSTGASNQPQHF.

The CDR3 is CASSELGQGDTEAFF. The CDR3 nucleotides read TGTGCCAGCAGTGAATTAGGGCAGGGAGACACTGAAGCTTTCTTT. The gene calls are TRBV2 and TRBJ1-1; weak D call: TRBD1 (5 bases). V was pared by 2 bases and J by 3 bases, with 13 bases between. Germline V lookup: CDR1 SNHLY, CDR2 FYNNEI. The CDR3 sequence is 15 residues long.

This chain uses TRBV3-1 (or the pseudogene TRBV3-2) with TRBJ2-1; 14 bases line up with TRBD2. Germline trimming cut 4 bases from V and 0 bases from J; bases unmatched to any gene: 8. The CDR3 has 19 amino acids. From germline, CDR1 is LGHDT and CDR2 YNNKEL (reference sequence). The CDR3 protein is CASSLAGTSGRSSYNEQFF. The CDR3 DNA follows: TGTGCCAGCAGCCTAGCCGGGACTAGCGGGAGAAGCTCCTACAATGAGCAGTTCTTC.

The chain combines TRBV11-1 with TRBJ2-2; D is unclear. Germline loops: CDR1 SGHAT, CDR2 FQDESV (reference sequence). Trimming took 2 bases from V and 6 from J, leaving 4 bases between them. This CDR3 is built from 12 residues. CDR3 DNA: TGTGCCAGCAGCTTATCTCCCGGGGAGCTGTTTTTT. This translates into CASSLSPGELFF.

Written as DNA, the CDR3 is TGTGCCAGCCCTATAATACAGGGAACCGATACTAATGAAAAACTGTTTTTT. It codes for CASPIIQGTDTNEKLFF. This chain connects TRBV21-1 to TRBJ1-4; the tabulated D call, TRBD1, remains unverified against the DNA. TRBV21-1 is tagged as a pseudogene. The CDR3 is 17 amino acids.